This TCR beta chain emerged from a study of T cell responses to AZD1222 COVID-19 vaccine. Study results and caveats: Spike-specific TCR repertoires showed rising breadth and depth after two AZD1222 doses. Nearly half of spike-specific TCRs reportedly go after variant regions that carry no mutations.

Recipients boosted at about 4 weeks or about 12 weeks are pooled. This CDR3 region has 11 residues. V lost 10 bases, J lost 4 bases, and 9 bases lay in between. The germline V gene encodes CDR1 MNHNY and CDR2 SVGAGI (reference sequence). Turning to this clone: Its antigen is undetermined.

Some clones are missing from TCRdb's copy, which holds only in-frame ones; the method was immunoSEQ multiplex PCR. The sample includes approximately 120,000 clones, about 89% of them seen just once. The receptor comes from an adult who received the AZD1222 COVID-19 vaccine. The material sequenced was peripheral blood, taken 28 days after the second AZD1222 dose. The chain joins TRBV6-6 to TRBJ2-3; no clear D gene. The DNA for the CDR3 is TGTGCCACTAAAAGGGCAGATACGCAGTATTTT. Amino acid sequence: CATKRADTQYF.